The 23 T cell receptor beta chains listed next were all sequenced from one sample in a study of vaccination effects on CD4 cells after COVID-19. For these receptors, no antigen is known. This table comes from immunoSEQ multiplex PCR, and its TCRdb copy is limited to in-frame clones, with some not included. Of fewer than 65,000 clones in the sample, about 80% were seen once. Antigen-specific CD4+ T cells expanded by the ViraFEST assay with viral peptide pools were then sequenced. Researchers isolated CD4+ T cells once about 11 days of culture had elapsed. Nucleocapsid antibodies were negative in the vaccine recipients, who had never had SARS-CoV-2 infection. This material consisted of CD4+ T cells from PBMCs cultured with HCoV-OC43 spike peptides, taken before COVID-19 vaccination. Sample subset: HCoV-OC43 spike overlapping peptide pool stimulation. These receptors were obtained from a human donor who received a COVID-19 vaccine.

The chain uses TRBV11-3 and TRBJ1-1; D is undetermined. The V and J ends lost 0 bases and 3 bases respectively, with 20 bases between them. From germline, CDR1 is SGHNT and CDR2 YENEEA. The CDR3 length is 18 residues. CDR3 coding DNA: TGTGCCAGCAGCTTAGAGGGAGGGCATGAGGAGAGAGACACTGAAGCTTTCTTT. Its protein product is CASSLEGGHEERDTEAFF.

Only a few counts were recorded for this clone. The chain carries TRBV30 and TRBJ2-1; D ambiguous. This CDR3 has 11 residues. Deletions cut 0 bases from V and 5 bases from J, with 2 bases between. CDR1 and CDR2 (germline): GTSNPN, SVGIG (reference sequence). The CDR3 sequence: CAWSVNNEQFF. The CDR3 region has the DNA TGTGCCTGGAGTGTAAACAATGAGCAGTTCTTC.

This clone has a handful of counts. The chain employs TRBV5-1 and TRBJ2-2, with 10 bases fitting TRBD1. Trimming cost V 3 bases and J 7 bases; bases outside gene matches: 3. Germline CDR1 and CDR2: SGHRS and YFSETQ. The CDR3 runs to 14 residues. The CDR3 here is CASSSGQGIGELFF. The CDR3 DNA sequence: TGCGCCAGCAGCTCGGGACAGGGGATCGGGGAGCTGTTTTTT.

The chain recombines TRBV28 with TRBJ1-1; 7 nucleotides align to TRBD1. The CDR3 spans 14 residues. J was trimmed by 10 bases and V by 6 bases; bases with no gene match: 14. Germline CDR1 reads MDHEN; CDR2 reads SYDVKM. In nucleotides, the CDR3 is TGTGCCAGCAGCCCAAGGAGGACAGGACGCATAGCTTTCTTT. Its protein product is CASSPRRTGRIAFF. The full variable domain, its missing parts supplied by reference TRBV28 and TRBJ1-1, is DVKVTQSSRYLVKRTGEKVFLECVQDMDHENMFWYRQDPGLGLRLIYFSYDVKMKEKGDIPEGYSVSREKKERFSLILESASTNQTSMYLCASSPRRTGRIAFFGQGTRLTVV.

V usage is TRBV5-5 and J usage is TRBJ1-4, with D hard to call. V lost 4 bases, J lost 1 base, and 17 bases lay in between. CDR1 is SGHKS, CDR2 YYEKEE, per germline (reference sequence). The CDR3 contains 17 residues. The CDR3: CASSRRTALVTNEKLFF. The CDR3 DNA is TGTGCCAGCAGCCGGCGGACGGCCCTTGTAACTAATGAAAAACTGTTTTTT.

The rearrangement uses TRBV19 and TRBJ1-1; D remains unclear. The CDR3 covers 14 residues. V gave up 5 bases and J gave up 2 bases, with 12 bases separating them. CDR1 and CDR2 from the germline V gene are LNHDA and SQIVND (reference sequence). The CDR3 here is CASSPRTGNTEAFF. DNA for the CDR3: TGTGCCAGTAGTCCAAGGACGGGTAACACTGAAGCTTTCTTT.

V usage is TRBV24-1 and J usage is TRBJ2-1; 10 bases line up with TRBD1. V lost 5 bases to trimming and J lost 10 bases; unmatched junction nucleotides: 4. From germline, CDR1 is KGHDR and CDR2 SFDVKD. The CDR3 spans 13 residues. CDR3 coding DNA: TGTGCCACCAGTGGAGCGGGACAGGGGGAGCAGTTCTTC. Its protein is CATSGAGQGEQFF.

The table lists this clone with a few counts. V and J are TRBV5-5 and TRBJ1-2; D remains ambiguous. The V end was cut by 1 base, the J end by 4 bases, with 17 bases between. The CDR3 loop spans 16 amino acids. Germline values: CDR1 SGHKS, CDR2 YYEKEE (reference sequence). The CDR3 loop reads CASSLRAAGNFYGYTF. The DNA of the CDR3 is TGTGCCAGCAGCTTGAGAGCAGCAGGAAATTTCTATGGCTACACCTTC. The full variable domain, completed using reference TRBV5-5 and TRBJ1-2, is DAGVTQSPTHLIKTRGQQVTLRCSPISGHKSVSWYQQVLGQGPQFIFQYYEKEERGRGNFPDRFSARQFPNYSSELNVNALLLGDSALYLCASSLRAAGNFYGYTFGSGTRLTVV.

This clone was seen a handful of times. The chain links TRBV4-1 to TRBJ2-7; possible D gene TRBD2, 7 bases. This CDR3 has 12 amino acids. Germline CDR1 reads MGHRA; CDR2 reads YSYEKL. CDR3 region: CASSQDYRGGHV. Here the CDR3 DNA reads TGCGCCAGCAGCCAAGATTATAGGGGGGGGCACGTC.

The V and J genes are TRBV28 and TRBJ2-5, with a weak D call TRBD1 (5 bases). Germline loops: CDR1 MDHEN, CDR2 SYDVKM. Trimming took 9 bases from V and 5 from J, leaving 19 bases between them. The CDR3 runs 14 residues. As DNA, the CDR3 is TGTGCCAGTAACGATTCAGGGAAGGGGGAGACCCAGTACTTC. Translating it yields CASNDSGKGETQYF.

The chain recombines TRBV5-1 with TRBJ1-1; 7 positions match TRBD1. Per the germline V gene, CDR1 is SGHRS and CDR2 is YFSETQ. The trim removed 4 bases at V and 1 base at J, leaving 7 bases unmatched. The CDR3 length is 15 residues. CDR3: CASSPLQGKNTEAFF. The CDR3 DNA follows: TGCGCCAGCAGCCCATTACAGGGGAAGAACACTGAAGCTTTCTTT.

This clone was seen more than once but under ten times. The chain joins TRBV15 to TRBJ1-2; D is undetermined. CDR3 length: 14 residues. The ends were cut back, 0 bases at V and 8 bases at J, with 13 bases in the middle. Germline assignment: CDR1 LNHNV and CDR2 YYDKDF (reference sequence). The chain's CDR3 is CATSRDQGRWGYTF. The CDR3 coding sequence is TGTGCCACCAGCAGAGATCAAGGGCGATGGGGCTACACCTTC.

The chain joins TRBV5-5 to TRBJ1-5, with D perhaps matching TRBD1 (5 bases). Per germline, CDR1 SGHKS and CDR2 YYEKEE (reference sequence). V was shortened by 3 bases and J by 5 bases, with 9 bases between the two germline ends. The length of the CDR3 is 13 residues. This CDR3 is CASSSTGDQPQHF. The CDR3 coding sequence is TGTGCCAGCAGCTCCACGGGGGATCAGCCCCAGCATTTT.

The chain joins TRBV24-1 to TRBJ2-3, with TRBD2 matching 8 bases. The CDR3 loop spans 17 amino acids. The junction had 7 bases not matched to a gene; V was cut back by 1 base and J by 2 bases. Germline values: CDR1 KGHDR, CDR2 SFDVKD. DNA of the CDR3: TGTGCCACCAGTGATTTCCTGGGGCGGGGGGACACAGATACGCAGTATTTT. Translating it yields CATSDFLGRGDTDTQYF.

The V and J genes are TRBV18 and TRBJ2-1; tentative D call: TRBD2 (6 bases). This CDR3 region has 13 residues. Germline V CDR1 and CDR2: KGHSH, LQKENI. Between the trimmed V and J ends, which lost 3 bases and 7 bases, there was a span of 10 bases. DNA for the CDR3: TGTGCCAGCTCACCTCCGGGGGTAAATGAGCAGTTCTTC. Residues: CASSPPGVNEQFF.

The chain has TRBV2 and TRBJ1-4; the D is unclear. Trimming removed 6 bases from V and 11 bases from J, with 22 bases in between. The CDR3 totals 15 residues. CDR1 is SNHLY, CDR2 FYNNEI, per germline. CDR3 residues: CASRRADGHSGKLFF. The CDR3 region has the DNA TGTGCCAGCAGGAGGGCCGACGGGCATTCCGGGAAACTGTTTTTT.

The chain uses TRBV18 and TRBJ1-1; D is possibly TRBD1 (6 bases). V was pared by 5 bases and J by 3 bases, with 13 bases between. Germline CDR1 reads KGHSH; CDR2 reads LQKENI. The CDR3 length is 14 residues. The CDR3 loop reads CASSVGGADTEAFF. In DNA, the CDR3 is TGTGCCAGCTCAGTGGGGGGCGCGGACACTGAAGCTTTCTTT.

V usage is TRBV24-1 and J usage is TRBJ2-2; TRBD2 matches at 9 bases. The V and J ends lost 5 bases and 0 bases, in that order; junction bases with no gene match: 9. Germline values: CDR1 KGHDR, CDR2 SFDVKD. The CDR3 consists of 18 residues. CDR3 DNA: TGTGCCACCAGTGTCGAGACTAGCGGAATCGCGAACACCGGGGAGCTGTTTTTT. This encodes CATSVETSGIANTGELFF.

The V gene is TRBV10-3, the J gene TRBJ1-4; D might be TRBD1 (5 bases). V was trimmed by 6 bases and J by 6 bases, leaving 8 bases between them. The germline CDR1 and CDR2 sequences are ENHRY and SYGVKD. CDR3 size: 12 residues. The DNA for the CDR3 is TGTGCCATCAGCGGGACGGATGAAAAACTGTTTTTT. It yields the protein CAISGTDEKLFF.

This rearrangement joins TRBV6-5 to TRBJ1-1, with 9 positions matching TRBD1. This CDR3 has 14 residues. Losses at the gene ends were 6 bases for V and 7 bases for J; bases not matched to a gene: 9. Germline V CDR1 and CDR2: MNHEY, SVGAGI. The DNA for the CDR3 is TGTGCCAGCAGACCGGGGGACAGGGTAATTGAAGCTTTCTTT. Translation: CASRPGDRVIEAFF.

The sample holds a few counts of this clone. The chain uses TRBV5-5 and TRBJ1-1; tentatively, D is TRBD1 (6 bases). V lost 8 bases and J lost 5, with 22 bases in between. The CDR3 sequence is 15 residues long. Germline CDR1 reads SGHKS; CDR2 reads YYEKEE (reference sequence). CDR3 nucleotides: TGTGCCAGTTCCCTACGGGGGGGCGAGGAAACTGAAGCTTTCTTT. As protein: CASSLRGGEETEAFF.

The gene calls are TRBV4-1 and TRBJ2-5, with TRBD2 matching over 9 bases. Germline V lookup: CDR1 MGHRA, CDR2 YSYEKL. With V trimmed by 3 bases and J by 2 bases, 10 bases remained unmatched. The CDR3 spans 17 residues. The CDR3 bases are TGCGCCAGCAGCCATACGAGGGGAGCGGGGGGACAAGAGACCCAGTACTTC. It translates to CASSHTRGAGGQETQYF.

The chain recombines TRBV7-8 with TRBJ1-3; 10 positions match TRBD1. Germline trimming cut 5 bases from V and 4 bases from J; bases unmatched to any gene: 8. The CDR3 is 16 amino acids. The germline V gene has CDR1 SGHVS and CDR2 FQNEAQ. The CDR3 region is CASSIGWDRGGNTIYF. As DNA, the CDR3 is TGTGCCAGCAGCATAGGATGGGACAGGGGCGGAAACACCATATATTTT.